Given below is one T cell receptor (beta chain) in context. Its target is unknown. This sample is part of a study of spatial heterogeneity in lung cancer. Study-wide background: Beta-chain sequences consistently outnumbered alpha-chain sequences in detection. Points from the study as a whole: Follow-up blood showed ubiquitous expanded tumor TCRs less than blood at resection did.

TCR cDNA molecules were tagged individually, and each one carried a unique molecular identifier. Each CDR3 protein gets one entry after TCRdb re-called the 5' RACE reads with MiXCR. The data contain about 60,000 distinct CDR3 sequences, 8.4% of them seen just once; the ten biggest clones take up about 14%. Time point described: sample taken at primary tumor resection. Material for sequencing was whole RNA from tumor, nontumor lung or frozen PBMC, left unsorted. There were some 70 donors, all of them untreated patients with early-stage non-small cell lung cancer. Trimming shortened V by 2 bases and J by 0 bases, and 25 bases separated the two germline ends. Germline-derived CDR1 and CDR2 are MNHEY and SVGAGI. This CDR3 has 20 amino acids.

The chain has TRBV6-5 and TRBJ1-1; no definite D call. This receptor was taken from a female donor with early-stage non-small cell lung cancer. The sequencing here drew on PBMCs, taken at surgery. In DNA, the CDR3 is TGTGCCAGCAGTTACCTGGACGGAGCGTCTGGCTCAGCCTTGAACACTGAAGCTTTCTTT. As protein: CASSYLDGASGSALNTEAFF.